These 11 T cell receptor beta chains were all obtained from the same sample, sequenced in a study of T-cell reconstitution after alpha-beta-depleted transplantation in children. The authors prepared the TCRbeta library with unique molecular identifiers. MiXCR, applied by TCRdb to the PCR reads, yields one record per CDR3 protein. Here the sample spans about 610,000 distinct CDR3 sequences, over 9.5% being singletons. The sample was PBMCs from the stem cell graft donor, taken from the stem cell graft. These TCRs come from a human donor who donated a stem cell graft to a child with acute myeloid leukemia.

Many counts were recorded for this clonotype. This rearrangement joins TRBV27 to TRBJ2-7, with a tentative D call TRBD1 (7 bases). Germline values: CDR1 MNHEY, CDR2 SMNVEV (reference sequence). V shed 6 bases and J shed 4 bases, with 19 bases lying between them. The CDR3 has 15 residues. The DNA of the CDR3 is TGTGCCAGCAGACTCTTGTTGGCAGGGGGGTACGAGCAGTACTTC. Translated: CASRLLLAGGYEQYF.

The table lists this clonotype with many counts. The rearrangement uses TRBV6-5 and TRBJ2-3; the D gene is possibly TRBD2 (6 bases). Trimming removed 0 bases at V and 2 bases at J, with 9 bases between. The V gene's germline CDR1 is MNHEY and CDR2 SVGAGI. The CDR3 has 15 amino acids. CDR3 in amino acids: CASSYSLAHTDTQYF. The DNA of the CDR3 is TGTGCCAGCAGTTACTCACTAGCCCACACAGATACGCAGTATTTT.

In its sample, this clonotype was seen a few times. CDR3 region: CSAGGANQPQHF. CDR3 nucleotide sequence: TGCAGTGCCGGGGGGGCAAACCAGCCCCAGCATTTT. J is TRBJ1-5 and V is TRBV20-1; D is perhaps TRBD1 (6 bases). Germline loops: CDR1 DFQATT, CDR2 SNEGSKA (reference sequence). The CDR3 is made up of 12 amino acids. V shed 6 bases and J shed 7 bases, with 13 bases lying between them.

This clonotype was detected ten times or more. Here the CDR3 DNA reads TGCAGCGTATTTTTGGACAGGGGAGAGTCTTACTTC. Amino acid sequence: CSVFLDRGESYF. V and J are TRBV29-1 and TRBJ2-5, with 9 bases aligning to TRBD1. There are 12 residues in the CDR3. The V segment lost 6 bases and the J segment 14 bases; nucleotides outside the gene matches: 13. Germline V gene data show CDR1 as SQVTM and CDR2 as ANQGSEA. Full variable domain (outside the CDR3, taken from reference TRBV29-1 and TRBJ2-5): SAVISQKPSRDICQRGTSLTIQCQVDSQVTMMFWYRQQPGQSLTLIATANQGSEATYESGFVIDKFPISRPNLTFSTLTVSNMSPEDSSIYLCSVFLDRGESYFGPGTRLLVL.

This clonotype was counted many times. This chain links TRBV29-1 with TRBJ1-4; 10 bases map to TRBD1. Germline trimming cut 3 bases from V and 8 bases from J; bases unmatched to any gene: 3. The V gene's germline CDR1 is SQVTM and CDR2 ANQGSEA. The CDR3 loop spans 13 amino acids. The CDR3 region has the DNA TGCAGCGTTGATGGGACAGGGGACGAAAAACTGTTTTTT. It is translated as CSVDGTGDEKLFF.

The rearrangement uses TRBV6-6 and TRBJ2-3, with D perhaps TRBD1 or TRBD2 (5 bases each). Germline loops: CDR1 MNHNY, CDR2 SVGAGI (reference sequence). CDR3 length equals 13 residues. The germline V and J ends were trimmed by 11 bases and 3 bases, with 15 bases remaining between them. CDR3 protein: CAPQEGSTDTQYF. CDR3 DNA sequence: TGTGCCCCCCAAGAGGGGTCGACAGATACGCAGTATTTT.

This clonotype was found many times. DNA for the CDR3: TGTGCCAGCGTAGGTAGCGGGAGCTCCTACGAGCAGTACTTC. Translated: CASVGSGSSYEQYF. V usage is TRBV6-2 or TRBV6-3 and J usage is TRBJ2-7; 9 bases map to TRBD2. This CDR3 has 14 amino acids. Germline loops: CDR1 MNHEY, CDR2 SVGEGT. The V gene end was trimmed by 8 bases and the J gene end by 0 bases; junction bases not matched to a gene: 5.

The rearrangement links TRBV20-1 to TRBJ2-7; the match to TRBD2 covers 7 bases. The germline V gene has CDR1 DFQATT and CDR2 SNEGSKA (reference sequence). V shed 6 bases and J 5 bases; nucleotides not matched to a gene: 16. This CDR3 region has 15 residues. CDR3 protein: CSAREVGTKGDEQYF. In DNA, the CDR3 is TGCAGTGCCAGGGAAGTCGGGACTAAAGGGGACGAGCAGTACTTC.

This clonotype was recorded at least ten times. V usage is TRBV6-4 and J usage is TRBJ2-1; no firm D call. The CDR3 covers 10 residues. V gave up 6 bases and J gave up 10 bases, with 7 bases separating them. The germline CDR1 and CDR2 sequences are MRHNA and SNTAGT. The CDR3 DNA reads TGTGCCAGCAGACTTTGGGAGCAGTTCTTC. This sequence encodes CASRLWEQFF.

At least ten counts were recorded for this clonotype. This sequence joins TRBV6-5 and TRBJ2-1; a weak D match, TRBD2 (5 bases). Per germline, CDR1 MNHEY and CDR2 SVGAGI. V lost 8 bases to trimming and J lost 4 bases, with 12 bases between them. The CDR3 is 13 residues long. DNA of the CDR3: TGTGCCAGCGGGGAGCTGGGATACAATGAGCAGTTCTTC. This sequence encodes CASGELGYNEQFF.

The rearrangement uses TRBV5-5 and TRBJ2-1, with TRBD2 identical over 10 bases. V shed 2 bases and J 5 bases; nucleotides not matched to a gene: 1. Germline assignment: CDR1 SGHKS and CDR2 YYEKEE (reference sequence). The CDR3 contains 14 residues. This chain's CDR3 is CASSFLAGDNEQFF. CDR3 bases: TGTGCCAGCAGCTTCCTAGCGGGAGACAATGAGCAGTTCTTC.